Each of the 31 T cell receptor beta chains below was sequenced from the same sample in a study of blood T cells in healthy people across ages. The authors ran a second PCR of 7 to 11 cycles using a sample-barcoded 5' primer and a J-beta primer mix. Each CDR3 protein gets one entry after TCRdb re-called the 5' RACE reads with MiXCR. Of more than 1,400,000 distinct CDR3 sequences listed, around two fifths are singletons. The sample consisted of blood. These receptor sequences come from a woman between 18 and 30 years old in good health.

J is TRBJ2-3 and V is TRBV7-3, with 7 bases that match TRBD1. V gave up 6 bases and J gave up 10 bases; unmatched junction bases: 22. Germline V gene sequence: CDR1 SGHTA, CDR2 FQGTGA. The CDR3 has 17 amino acids. CDR3 nucleotides: TGTGCCAGCAGACACAAATTCCCGACAGGGAGAACAGGTGCGCAGTATTTT. This sequence encodes CASRHKFPTGRTGAQYF. Together with reference TRBV7-3 and TRBJ2-3, the CDR3 gives the full variable domain: GAGVSQTPSNKVTEKGKYVELRCDPISGHTALYWYRQSLGQGPEFLIYFQGTGAADDSGLPNDRFFAVRPEGSVSTLKIQRTERGDSAVYLCASRHKFPTGRTGAQYFGPGTRLTVL.

The V gene is TRBV2, the J gene TRBJ2-7; 9 nucleotides agree with TRBD1. Germline V lookup: CDR1 SNHLY, CDR2 FYNNEI. The CDR3 covers 14 residues. V gave up 11 bases and J gave up 6 bases; unmatched junction bases: 14. The CDR3: CAGRYGTGYGEQYF. The CDR3 DNA reads TGTGCCGGAAGATACGGGACAGGGTACGGCGAGCAGTACTTC.

This clonotype was seen a few times. This chain joins TRBV3-1 and TRBJ2-7; the match to TRBD1 covers 7 bases. Per germline, CDR1 LGHDT and CDR2 YNNKEL (reference sequence). The CDR3 totals 14 residues. The V and J ends lost 2 bases and 3 bases, in that order; junction bases with no gene match: 4. The CDR3 sequence: CASSQRQGSYEQYF. CDR3 nucleotides: TGTGCCAGCAGCCAACGACAGGGAAGCTACGAGCAGTACTTC.

The chain links TRBV2 to TRBJ1-6, with D unresolved. The ends were cut back, 7 bases at V and 10 bases at J, with 14 bases in the middle. The V gene's germline CDR1 is SNHLY and CDR2 FYNNEI. The CDR3 extends over 13 amino acids. For the CDR3, the DNA is TGTGCCAGCACCCGGGATATTTACTCACCCCTCCACTTT. Its protein is CASTRDIYSPLHF.

The V call is TRBV5-4, the J call TRBJ2-1; D is ambiguous. The CDR3 runs to 10 residues. Per the germline V gene, CDR1 is SGHNT and CDR2 is YYREEE (reference sequence). Between the trimmed V and J ends, which lost 2 bases and 13 bases, there was a span of 7 bases. The chain's CDR3 is CASSFRKQFF. Written as DNA, the CDR3 is TGTGCCAGCAGCTTCCGCAAACAGTTCTTC.

A remark on this clonotype: One end of the junction fails to match germline, which may point to a read error. The CDR3 sequence: CVSSLLAGGPVDEQFF. For the CDR3, the DNA is TGTGTCAGCAGCTTACTAGCGGGAGGGCCGGTCGATGAGCAGTTCTTC. V gene TRBV7-8 combines with J gene TRBJ2-1; 13 bases are a match to TRBD2. Germline V gene data show CDR1 as SGHVS and CDR2 as FQNEAQ. CDR3 length equals 16 residues. Variable domain in full (rest from reference TRBV7-8 and TRBJ2-1): GAGVSQSPRYKVAKRGQDVALRCDPISGHVSLFWYQQALGQGPEFLTYFQNEAQLDKSGLPSDRFFAERPEGSVSTLKIQRTQQEDSAVYLCVSSLLAGGPVDEQFFGPGTRLTVL.

This clonotype was counted a few times. The chain has TRBV27 and TRBJ1-1; D unresolved. The CDR3 loop spans 13 amino acids. Trimming took off 8 bases at V and 1 base at J, with 11 bases between the two ends. Germline V lookup: CDR1 MNHEY, CDR2 SMNVEV (reference sequence). The CDR3 nucleotides are TGTGCCAGCTACCCGAACAGGAACACTGAAGCTTTCTTT. It is translated as CASYPNRNTEAFF.

This clonotype was recorded a few times. J is TRBJ2-1 and V is TRBV20-1; D call uncertain. Per germline, CDR1 DFQATT and CDR2 SNEGSKA (reference sequence). With 6 bases removed from V and 9 bases from J, the gap between germline ends came to 12 bases. The CDR3 has 11 amino acids. CDR3 protein: CSAIPQIEQFF. CDR3 nucleotide sequence: TGCAGTGCCATTCCCCAGATTGAGCAGTTCTTC.

In its sample, this clonotype was seen a few times. The rearrangement joins TRBV29-1 to TRBJ2-1; either TRBD1 or TRBD2 may supply D (6 bases each). V lost 4 bases and J 14 bases, leaving 15 bases between the germline ends. CDR3 length equals 11 residues. Germline V gene lookup returns CDR1 SQVTM and CDR2 ANQGSEA. The chain's CDR3 is CSVGDSDRKFF. The CDR3 nucleotides read TGCAGCGTTGGGGACTCGGACAGAAAGTTCTTC.

The rearrangement joins TRBV20-1 to TRBJ1-2; TRBD1 matches at 7 bases. The CDR3 loop spans 12 amino acids. Per germline, CDR1 DFQATT and CDR2 SNEGSKA (reference sequence). J lost 8 bases, V lost 1 base, and 4 bases had no gene match. This chain's CDR3 is CSARGDSTGYTF. CDR3 in DNA: TGCAGTGCTAGAGGGGACAGTACCGGCTACACCTTC.

This chain connects TRBV27 to TRBJ2-5, with TRBD1 matching 10 bases. The CDR3 has 16 amino acids. Germline loops: CDR1 MNHEY, CDR2 SMNVEV (reference sequence). Trimming took 6 bases from V and 2 from J; bases not matched to a gene: 9. The CDR3 loop is CASSLRGDRGQETQYF. For the CDR3, the DNA is TGTGCCAGCAGCTTACGGGGGGACAGGGGACAAGAGACCCAGTACTTC.

This clonotype showed up just a few times. A much larger clone sits a single nucleotide away, making a read error possible. The V and J genes are TRBV6-2 or TRBV6-3 and TRBJ1-6; 7 bases line up with TRBD1. Germline V CDR1 and CDR2: MNHEY, SVGEGT. This CDR3 is 14 amino acids long. The chain's CDR3 is CASTRQGSSSPPHF. In nucleotides, the CDR3 is TGTGCCAGCACCCGACAGGGTTCGAGTTCACCCCCCCACTTT.

This chain joins TRBV9 and TRBJ2-3; 10 positions match TRBD2. The CDR3 consists of 17 residues. Per the germline V gene, CDR1 is SGDLS and CDR2 is YYNGEE. V lost 0 bases, J lost 4 bases, and 8 bases stayed unmatched. The CDR3 nucleotides read TGTGCCAGCAGCGTAGTTGCGCTAGCGGGGGCCCCAGATACGCAGTATTTT. Protein product: CASSVVALAGAPDTQYF.

This clonotype was recorded a few times. The rearrangement links TRBV7-9 to TRBJ1-4; D ambiguous. Germline CDR1 and CDR2: SEHNR and FQNEAQ (reference sequence). There are 15 residues in the CDR3. Trimming cost V 1 base and J 1 base, with 7 bases left between them. CDR3 DNA sequence: TGTGCCAGCAGCTTAGATGGAGGAACTAATGAAAAACTGTTTTTT. Translating it yields CASSLDGGTNEKLFF.

There are a few counts of this clonotype. The chain couples TRBV7-3 to TRBJ1-1; no clear D gene. The CDR3 length is 14 residues. Trimming took off 5 bases at V and 1 base at J, with 11 bases between the two ends. Germline values: CDR1 SGHTA, CDR2 FQGTGA. The CDR3 here is CASSPGIRNTEAFF. In nucleotides, the CDR3 is TGTGCCAGCAGCCCGGGAATCAGGAACACTGAAGCTTTCTTT.

The chain recombines TRBV4-1 with TRBJ2-2, with D perhaps TRBD1 (6 bases). The V and J ends lost 3 bases and 2 bases respectively, with 13 bases between them. The germline gives CDR1 MGHRA, CDR2 YSYEKL. The CDR3 runs 16 residues. As DNA, the CDR3 is TGCGCCAGCAGCCAGGGACATTCCATTAACACCGGGGAGCTGTTTTTT. This codes for CASSQGHSINTGELFF.

This clonotype was counted a few times. V and J are TRBV20-1 and TRBJ2-3; TRBD2 aligns across 9 bases. V lost 7 bases, J lost 0 bases, and 5 bases stayed unmatched. The CDR3 sequence is 14 residues long. Germline CDR1 DFQATT, CDR2 SNEGSKA (reference sequence). The CDR3 bases are TGCAGTGTTTTAGCGGGGGCTAGCACAGATACGCAGTATTTT. This codes for CSVLAGASTDTQYF.

The chain combines TRBV7-2 with TRBJ2-7; D is possibly TRBD1 (6 bases). The germline CDR1 and CDR2 sequences are SGHTA and FQGNSA. V gave up 5 bases and J gave up 0 bases, with 14 bases separating them. The CDR3 is made up of 15 amino acids. CDR3 protein: CASSVDSQGSYEQYF. The CDR3 coding sequence is TGTGCCAGCAGCGTGGACAGCCAGGGCTCCTACGAGCAGTACTTC.

The genes are TRBV2 and TRBJ2-3, with 13 bases lining up with TRBD2. The CDR3 loop spans 15 amino acids. The V segment lost 10 bases and the J segment 4 bases; nucleotides outside the gene matches: 8. CDR1 SNHLY and CDR2 FYNNEI come from the germline V gene. CDR3 in DNA: TGTGCCAACGCTTTACTAGCGGGAGGGGCAGATACGCAGTATTTT. It translates to CANALLAGGADTQYF. The complete variable domain, with remaining parts taken from reference TRBV2 and TRBJ2-3, reads EPEVTQTPSHQVTQMGQEVILRCVPISNHLYFYWYRQILGQKVEFLVSFYNNEISEKSEIFDDQFSVERPDGSNFTLKIRSTKLEDSAMYFCANALLAGGADTQYFGPGTRLTVL.

V is TRBV27 and J is TRBJ2-1; 9 positions match TRBD2. This CDR3 spans 16 amino acids. The V gene's germline CDR1 is MNHEY and CDR2 SMNVEV (reference sequence). V lost 4 bases and J lost 1; bases outside the gene matches: 5. CDR3 in DNA: TGTGCCAGCAGTTCTAGCGGGACCCTGTCCTACAATGAGCAGTTCTTC. This encodes CASSSSGTLSYNEQFF.

This rearrangement joins TRBV18 to TRBJ2-5, with D uncertain. Trimming stripped 3 bases from V and 10 bases from J, with 15 bases between. CDR3 length: 13 amino acids. The germline CDR1 and CDR2 sequences are KGHSH and LQKENI. DNA for the CDR3: TGTGCCAGCTCACCCCAGGATAGGTACGACCAGTACTTC. Translation: CASSPQDRYDQYF.

V gene TRBV19 combines with J gene TRBJ2-1, with D hard to call. The CDR3 totals 15 residues. The V and J ends lost 7 bases and 4 bases respectively, with 17 bases between them. Germline CDR1 LNHDA, CDR2 SQIVND (reference sequence). The CDR3 loop reads CASTSALNTYNEQFF. The CDR3 DNA is TGTGCCAGTACCTCGGCCCTGAACACATACAATGAGCAGTTCTTC.

This clonotype was counted a few times. The chain carries TRBV14 and TRBJ1-1; D is possibly TRBD1 (5 bases). There are 14 residues in the CDR3. V gave up 6 bases and J gave up 1 base, with 12 bases separating them. Germline CDR1 and CDR2: SGHDN and FVKESK. This CDR3 reads CASRRDGGNTEAFF. CDR3 nucleotides: TGTGCCAGCAGACGAGACGGGGGGAACACTGAAGCTTTCTTT.

Comments on this clonotype: Germline and junction disagree at one end, which may indicate a read error. The genes are TRBV12-3 or TRBV12-4 and TRBJ2-3; 8 positions match TRBD1. CDR3 size: 14 residues. CDR3 coding DNA: TGTGCCATGAAGACAGGGGAGAATGCAGATATGCAGTATTTT. Its protein product is CAMKTGENADMQYF.

Only a few counts were recorded for this clonotype. V is TRBV4-1 and J is TRBJ2-7, with D possibly being TRBD1 (5 bases). This CDR3 has 15 residues. The germline V gene encodes CDR1 MGHRA and CDR2 YSYEKL. V lost 1 base and J lost 4, with 14 bases in between. CDR3 sequence (DNA): TGCGCCAGCAGCCAAGTCAAGGGGCCCACATACGAGCAGTACTTC. Encoded protein: CASSQVKGPTYEQYF.

The gene calls are TRBV5-1 and TRBJ2-1; 8 bases are shared with TRBD2. V lost 3 bases and J lost 0; bases outside the gene matches: 2. The CDR3 length is 15 residues. Germline V gene lookup returns CDR1 SGHRS and CDR2 YFSETQ. The CDR3 DNA sequence: TGCGCCAGCAGCTGGAGCGGGAGCTCCTACAATGAGCAGTTCTTC. Protein product: CASSWSGSSYNEQFF.

This clonotype has only a few counts. The rearrangement links TRBV2 to TRBJ2-7, with D uncertain. V was shortened by 5 bases and J by 0 bases, with 14 bases between the two germline ends. The CDR3 loop spans 15 amino acids. Germline V gene lookup returns CDR1 SNHLY and CDR2 FYNNEI. CDR3 protein: CASSSPDLRSYEQYF. The DNA for the CDR3 is TGTGCCAGCAGTAGCCCGGACCTGCGCTCCTACGAGCAGTACTTC.

In this sample, this clonotype turned up once. V is TRBV28 and J is TRBJ1-5; D is undetermined. This CDR3 region has 15 residues. The germline V gene encodes CDR1 MDHEN and CDR2 SYDVKM. V dropped 7 bases and J dropped 3 bases, with 16 bases sitting between them. The CDR3 reads CASNPARMVNQPQHF. In nucleotides, the CDR3 is TGTGCCAGCAACCCCGCCAGGATGGTCAATCAGCCCCAGCATTTT.

This clonotype was seen more than once but under ten times. The chain joins TRBV11-2 to TRBJ2-1, with unresolved D. This CDR3 spans 15 amino acids. Per the germline V gene, CDR1 is SGHAT and CDR2 is FQNNGV. V lost 3 bases and J lost 5, with 14 bases in between. The CDR3 nucleotides are TGTGCCAGCAGCTTTACTTCCCCTGGGGACAATGAGCAGTTCTTC. It translates to CASSFTSPGDNEQFF.

The gene calls are TRBV14 and TRBJ1-1, with a weak D call TRBD1 (5 bases). The germline CDR1 and CDR2 sequences are SGHDN and FVKESK. V was pared by 8 bases and J by 11 bases, with 21 bases between. This CDR3 comprises 13 residues. CDR3 residues: CASFPFGGQGAFF. CDR3 in DNA: TGTGCCAGCTTCCCTTTCGGCGGGCAGGGCGCTTTCTTT.

Concerning this clonotype: The germline gene is not matched at one end of the junction; a read error may be the cause. V is TRBV12-3 or TRBV12-4 and J is TRBJ1-5; 7 bases fit TRBD1. The CDR3 loop spans 15 amino acids. In DNA form, the CDR3 reads TGCGCCAGCAGCCCAGGGGGGATGGGCAATCAGCCCCAGCATTTT. This translates into CASSPGGMGNQPQHF.